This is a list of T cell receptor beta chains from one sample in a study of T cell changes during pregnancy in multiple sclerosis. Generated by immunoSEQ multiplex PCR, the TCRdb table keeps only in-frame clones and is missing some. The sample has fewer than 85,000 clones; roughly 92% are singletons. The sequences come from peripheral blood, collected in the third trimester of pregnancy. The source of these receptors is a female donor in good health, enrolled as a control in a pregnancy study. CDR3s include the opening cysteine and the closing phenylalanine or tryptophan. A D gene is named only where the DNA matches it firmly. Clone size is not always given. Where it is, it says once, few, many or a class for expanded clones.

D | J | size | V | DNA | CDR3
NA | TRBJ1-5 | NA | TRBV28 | TGTGCCAGCAGTCTCGGGGGGAGGAGGCAGCCCCAGCATTTT | CASSLGGRRQPQHF
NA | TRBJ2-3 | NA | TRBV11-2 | TGTGCCAGCAGCTTGGCCCTCATACAGGGTACCACAGATACGCAGTATTTT | CASSLALIQGTTDTQYF
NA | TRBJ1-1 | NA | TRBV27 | TGTGCCAGCAGTCGAAACAGGGTCACTGAAGCTTTCTTT | CASSRNRVTEAFF
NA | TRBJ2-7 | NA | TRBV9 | TGTGCCAGCAGCGTAGGAGACTACAGCTACGAGCAGTACTTC | CASSVGDYSYEQYF
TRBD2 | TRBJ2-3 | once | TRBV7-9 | TGTGCCAGCAGTCCACACTGGCGTCTAGCGGGGACGCGCACAGATACGCAGTATTTT | CASSPHWRLAGTRTDTQYF
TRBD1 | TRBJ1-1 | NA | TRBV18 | TGTGCCAGCTCACCAGGGACAGTGGGCACTGAAGCTTTCTTT | CASSPGTVGTEAFF
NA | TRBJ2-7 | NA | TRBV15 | TGTGCCACCAGCGAGGGGGCCTGGCGGGAGGAGTTGATCGAGCAGTACTTC | CATSEGAWREELIEQYF
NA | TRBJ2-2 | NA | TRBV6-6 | TGTGCCAGCAGTTCGACGGGGTCCACCGGGGAGCTGTTTTTT | CASSSTGSTGELFF
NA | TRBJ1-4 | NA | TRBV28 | TGTGCCAGCAGTTTAGAATCTCCAGGTCGCAGTGAAAAACTGTTTTTT | CASSLESPGRSEKLFF
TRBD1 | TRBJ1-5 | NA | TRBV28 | TGTGCCAGCAGTTTAGGGGGGACAGGGAATCAGCCCCAGCATTTT | CASSLGGTGNQPQHF
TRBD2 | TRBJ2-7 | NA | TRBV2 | TGTGCCAGCAGTGAAGATAGCGGGGGGGCCCACGAGCAGTACTTC | CASSEDSGGAHEQYF
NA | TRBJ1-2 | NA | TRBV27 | TGTGCCAGCAGTTTCAGGGCGGGGGGGGGCTACACCTTC | CASSFRAGGGYTF
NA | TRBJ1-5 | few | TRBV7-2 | TGTGCCAGCAGCTTAGGGCTCAATCAGCCCCAGCATTTT | CASSLGLNQPQHF
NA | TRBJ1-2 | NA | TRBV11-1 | TGTGCCAGCAGCAACCGACAATTAAACTTC | CASSNRQLNF
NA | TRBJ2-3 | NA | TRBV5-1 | TGCGCCAGCAGCAATGGACAGCTCACAGATACGCAGTATTTT | CASSNGQLTDTQYF
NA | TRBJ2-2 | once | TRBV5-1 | TGCGCCAGCAGCTTGCCCCGAGATGATAGCGGGAACACCGGGGAGCTGTTTTTT | CASSLPRDDSGNTGELFF
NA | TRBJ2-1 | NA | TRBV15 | TGTGCCACCAGCAGAGTCCGGGAGTCTGGTGAGCAGTTCTTC | CATSRVRESGEQFF
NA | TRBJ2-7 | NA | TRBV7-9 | TGTGCCAGCAGCCACAGACAGGCTCTCTACGAGCAGTACTTC | CASSHRQALYEQYF
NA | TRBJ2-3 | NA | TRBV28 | TGTGCCAGCAGTCCCCGACTGGCAGATACGCAGTATTTT | CASSPRLADTQYF
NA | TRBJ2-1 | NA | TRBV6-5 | TGTGCCAGCAGTTACTCGAGCGTTACCTACAATGAGCAGTTCTTC | CASSYSSVTYNEQFF